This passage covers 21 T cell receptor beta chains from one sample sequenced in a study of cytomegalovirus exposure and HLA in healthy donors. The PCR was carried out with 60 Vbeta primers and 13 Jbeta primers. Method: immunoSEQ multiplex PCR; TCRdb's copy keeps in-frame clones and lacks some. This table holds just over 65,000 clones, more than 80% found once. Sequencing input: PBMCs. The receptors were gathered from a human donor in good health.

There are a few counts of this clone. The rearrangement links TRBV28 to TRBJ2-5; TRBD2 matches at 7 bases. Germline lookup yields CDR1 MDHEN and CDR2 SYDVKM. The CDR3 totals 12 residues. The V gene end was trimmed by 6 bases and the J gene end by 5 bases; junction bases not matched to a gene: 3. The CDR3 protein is CASSAGVETQYF. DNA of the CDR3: TGTGCCAGCAGCGCGGGGGTCGAGACCCAGTACTTC.

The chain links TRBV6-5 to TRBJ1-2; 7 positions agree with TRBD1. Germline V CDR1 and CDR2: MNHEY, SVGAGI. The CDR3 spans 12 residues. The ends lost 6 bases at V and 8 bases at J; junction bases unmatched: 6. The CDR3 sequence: CASSRGAEGYTF. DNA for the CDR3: TGTGCCAGCAGCAGGGGGGCAGAAGGCTACACCTTC.

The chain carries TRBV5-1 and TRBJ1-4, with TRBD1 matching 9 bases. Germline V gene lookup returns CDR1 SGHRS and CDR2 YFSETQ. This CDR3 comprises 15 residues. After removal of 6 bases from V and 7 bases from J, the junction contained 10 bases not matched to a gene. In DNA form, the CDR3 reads TGCGCCAGCACCGAACAGGGGGCACGGGGTGAAAAACTGTTTTTT. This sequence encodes CASTEQGARGEKLFF.

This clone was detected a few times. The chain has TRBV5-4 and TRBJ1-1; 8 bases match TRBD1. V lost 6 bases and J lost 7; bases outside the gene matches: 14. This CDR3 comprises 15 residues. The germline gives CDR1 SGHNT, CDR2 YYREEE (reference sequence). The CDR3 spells CASTQTRQGKFEAFF. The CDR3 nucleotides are TGTGCCAGCACCCAAACCCGACAGGGGAAATTTGAAGCTTTCTTT.

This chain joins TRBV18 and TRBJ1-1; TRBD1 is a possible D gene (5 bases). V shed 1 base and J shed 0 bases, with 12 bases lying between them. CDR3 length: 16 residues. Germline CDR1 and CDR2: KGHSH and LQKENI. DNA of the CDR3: TGTGCCAGCTCACCACAAAGGAGACAGTTGAACACTGAAGCTTTCTTT. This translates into CASSPQRRQLNTEAFF.

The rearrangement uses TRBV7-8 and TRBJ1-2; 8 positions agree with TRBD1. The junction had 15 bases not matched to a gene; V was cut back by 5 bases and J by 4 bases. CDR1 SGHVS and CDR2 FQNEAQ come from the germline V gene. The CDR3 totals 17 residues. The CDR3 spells CASSRDRGPPISYGYTF. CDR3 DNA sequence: TGTGCCAGCAGCCGAGACAGGGGCCCACCTATATCCTATGGCTACACCTTC.

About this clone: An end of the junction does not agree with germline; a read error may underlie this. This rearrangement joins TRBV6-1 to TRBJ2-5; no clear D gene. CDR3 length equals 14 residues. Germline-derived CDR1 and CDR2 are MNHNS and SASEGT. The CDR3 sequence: CAGSEWPRRETQYF. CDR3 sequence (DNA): TGTGCCGGCAGTGAATGGCCTAGAAGGGAGACCCAGTACTTC.

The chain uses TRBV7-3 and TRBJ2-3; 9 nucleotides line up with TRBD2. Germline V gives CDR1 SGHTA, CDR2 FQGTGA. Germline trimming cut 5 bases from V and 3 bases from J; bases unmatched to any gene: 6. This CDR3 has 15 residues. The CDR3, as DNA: TGTGCCAGCAGCCTGCGGGGGGGATGGACAGATACGCAGTATTTT. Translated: CASSLRGGWTDTQYF.

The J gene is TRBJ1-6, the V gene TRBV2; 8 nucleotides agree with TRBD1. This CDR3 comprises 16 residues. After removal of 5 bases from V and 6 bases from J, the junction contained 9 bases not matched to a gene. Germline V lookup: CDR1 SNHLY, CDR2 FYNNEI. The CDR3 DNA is TGTGCCAGCAGTAAGCTGGGACAGGCTGTTAATTCACCCCTCCACTTT. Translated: CASSKLGQAVNSPLHF.

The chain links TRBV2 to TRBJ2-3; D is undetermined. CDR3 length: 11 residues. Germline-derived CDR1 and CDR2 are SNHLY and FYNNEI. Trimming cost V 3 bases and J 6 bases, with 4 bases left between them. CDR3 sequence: CASSDPDTQYF. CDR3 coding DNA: TGTGCCAGCAGTGACCCTGATACGCAGTATTTT.

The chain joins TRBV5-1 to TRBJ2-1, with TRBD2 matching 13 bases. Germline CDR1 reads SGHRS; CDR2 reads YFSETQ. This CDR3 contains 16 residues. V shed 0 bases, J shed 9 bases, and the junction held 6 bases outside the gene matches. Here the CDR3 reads CASSLVGLAGAGEQFF. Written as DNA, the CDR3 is TGCGCCAGCAGCTTGGTCGGACTAGCGGGGGCGGGTGAGCAGTTCTTC.

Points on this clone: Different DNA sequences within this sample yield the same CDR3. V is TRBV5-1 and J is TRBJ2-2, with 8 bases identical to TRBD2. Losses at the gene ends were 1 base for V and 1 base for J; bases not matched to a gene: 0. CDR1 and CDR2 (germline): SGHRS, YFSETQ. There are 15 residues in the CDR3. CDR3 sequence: CASSLSGGNTGELFF. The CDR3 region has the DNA TGCGCCAGCAGCTTGAGCGGGGGGAACACCGGGGAGCTGTTTTTT.

CDR3 residues: CAISAVDRANYGYTF. CDR3 in DNA: TGTGCCATCAGTGCCGTGGACAGAGCTAACTATGGCTACACCTTC. The chain couples TRBV10-3 to TRBJ1-2, with a tentative D call TRBD1 (6 bases). There are 15 residues in the CDR3. Trimming removed 4 bases from V and 0 bases from J, with 12 bases in between. CDR1 and CDR2 (germline): ENHRY, SYGVKD.

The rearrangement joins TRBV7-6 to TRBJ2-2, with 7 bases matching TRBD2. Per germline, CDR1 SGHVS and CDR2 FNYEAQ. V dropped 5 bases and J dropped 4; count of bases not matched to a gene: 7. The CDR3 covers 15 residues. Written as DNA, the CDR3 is TGTGCCAGCAGCCAGCTAGCGGCGGGCACCGGGGAGCTGTTTTTT. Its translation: CASSQLAAGTGELFF. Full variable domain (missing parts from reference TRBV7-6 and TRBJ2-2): GAGVSQSPRYKVTKRGQDVALRCDPISGHVSLYWYRQALGQGPEFLTYFNYEAQQDKSGLPNDRFSAERPEGSISTLTIQRTEQRDSAMYRCASSQLAAGTGELFFGEGSRLTVL.

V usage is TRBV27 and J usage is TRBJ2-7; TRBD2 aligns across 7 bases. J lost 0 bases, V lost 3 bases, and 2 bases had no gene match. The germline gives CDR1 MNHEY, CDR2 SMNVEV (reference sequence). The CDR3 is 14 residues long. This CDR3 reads CASSLGGSSYEQYF. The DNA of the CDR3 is TGTGCCAGCAGTTTGGGCGGGAGCTCCTACGAGCAGTACTTC.

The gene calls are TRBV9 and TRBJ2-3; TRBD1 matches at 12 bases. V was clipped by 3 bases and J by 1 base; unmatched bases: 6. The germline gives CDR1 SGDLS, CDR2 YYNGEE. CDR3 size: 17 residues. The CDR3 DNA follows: TGTGCCAGCAGCGCCAGTAGGGACAGGGGGCGCACAGATACGCAGTATTTT. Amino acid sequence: CASSASRDRGRTDTQYF.

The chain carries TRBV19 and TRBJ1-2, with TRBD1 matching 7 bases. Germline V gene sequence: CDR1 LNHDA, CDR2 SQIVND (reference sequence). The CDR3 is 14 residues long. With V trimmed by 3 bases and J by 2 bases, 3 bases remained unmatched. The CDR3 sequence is CASSIPRGNYGYTF. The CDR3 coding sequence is TGTGCCAGTAGTATCCCCAGGGGGAACTATGGCTACACCTTC.

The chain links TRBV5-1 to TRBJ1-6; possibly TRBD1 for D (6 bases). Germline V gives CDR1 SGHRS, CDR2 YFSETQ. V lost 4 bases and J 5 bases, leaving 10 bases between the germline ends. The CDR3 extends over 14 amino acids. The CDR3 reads CASSPYRDNSPLHF. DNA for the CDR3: TGCGCCAGCAGCCCTTACAGGGATAATTCACCCCTCCACTTT.

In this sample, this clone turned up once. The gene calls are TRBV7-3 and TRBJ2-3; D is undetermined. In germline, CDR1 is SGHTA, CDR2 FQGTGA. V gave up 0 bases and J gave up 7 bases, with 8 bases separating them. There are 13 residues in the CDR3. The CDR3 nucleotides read TGTGCCAGCAGCTTAACATCCGAGAATACGCAGTATTTT. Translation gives CASSLTSENTQYF.

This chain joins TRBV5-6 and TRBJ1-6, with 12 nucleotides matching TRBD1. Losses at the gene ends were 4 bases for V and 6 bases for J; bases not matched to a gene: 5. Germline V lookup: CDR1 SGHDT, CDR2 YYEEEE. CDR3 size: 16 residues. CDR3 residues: CASSGGTGGSNSPLHF. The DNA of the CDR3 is TGTGCCAGCAGCGGTGGGACAGGGGGCAGTAATTCACCCCTCCACTTT.

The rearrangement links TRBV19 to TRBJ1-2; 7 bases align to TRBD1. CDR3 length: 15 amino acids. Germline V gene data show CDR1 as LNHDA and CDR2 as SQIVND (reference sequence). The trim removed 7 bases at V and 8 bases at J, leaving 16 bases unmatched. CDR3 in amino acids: CASTPSTGPERGYTF. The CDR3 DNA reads TGTGCCAGTACTCCCTCGACAGGGCCGGAACGAGGCTACACCTTC.